This TCR beta chain originates from a study of T cells in Graves' hyperthyroidism and ophthalmopathy. In the study overall: Peripheral blood was drawn at first diagnosis, prior to all treatment. Study-level points and caveats: A model using 13 V-J features told ophthalmopathy apart from stable hyperthyroidism.

Newly diagnosed hyperthyroidism patients aged 18 to 65 years had disease lasting under 2 months. For the diagnoses, clinical symptoms, serum thyroxine and TRAb, thyroid ultrasound and orbital computed tomography were used. This clonotype was picked up many times. As yet, its antigen is unknown. CDR3 length equals 14 residues. The V end was cut by 2 bases, the J end by 1 base, with 8 bases between. Germline V gene sequence: CDR1 SGHAT, CDR2 FQNNGV. Template material for amplifying TCR beta CDR3 regions consisted of RNA transcripts. A first-round RT-PCR of the TCR CDR3 used the HTBI primer set. Each CDR3 protein gets one entry after TCRdb re-called the multiplex PCR reads with MiXCR. The repertoire consists of 300,000 to 450,000 distinct CDR3 sequences, with around 14% occurring once and the leading ten covering 32%.

The source material was blood. This clonotype was obtained from a woman aged 25 to 39 with Graves' hyperthyroidism. V and J are TRBV11-2 and TRBJ1-1; no reliable D call. CDR3 DNA sequence: TGTGCCAGCAGCTTAATGGGATCGAACACTGAAGCTTTCTTT. Protein: CASSLMGSNTEAFF.